The sequence of this T cell receptor beta chain was determined in a study of T cell responses to AZD1222 COVID-19 vaccine. Study-wide points: Baseline antibody screening turned up just a handful of seropositive AZD1222 recipients. Most donors were white British, females outnumbered males, and clonal diversity was possibly underestimated.

Note on this clone: Its antigen is as yet unknown.

The germline CDR1 and CDR2 sequences are LGHNA and YNFKEQ. The V and J ends lost 4 bases and 2 bases respectively, with 11 bases between them. The CDR3 contains 14 residues. This table comes from immunoSEQ multiplex PCR, and its TCRdb copy is limited to in-frame clones, with some not included. The repertoire has 70,000 to 100,000 clones, 80% to 90% of them found once; the top ten carry roughly 3.2%. The V and J genes are TRBV4-2 and TRBJ1-2; no clear D gene. The origin of this receptor is an adult who received the AZD1222 COVID-19 vaccine. Here the sequenced sample was peripheral blood, taken 28 days after the second AZD1222 dose. CDR3 sequence reads: CASSLTRENYGYTF. The CDR3 DNA follows: TGTGCCAGCAGCCTCACTAGGGAAAACTATGGCTACACCTTC.